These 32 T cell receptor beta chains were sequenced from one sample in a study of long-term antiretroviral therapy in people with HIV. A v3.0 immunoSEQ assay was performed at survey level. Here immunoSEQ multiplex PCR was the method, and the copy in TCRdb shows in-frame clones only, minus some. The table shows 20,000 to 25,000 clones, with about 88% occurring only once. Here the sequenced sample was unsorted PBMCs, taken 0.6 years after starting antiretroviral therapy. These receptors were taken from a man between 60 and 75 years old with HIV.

CDR3 protein: CASSLRTGGNTGELFF. Written as DNA, the CDR3 is TGCGCCAGCAGCTTGCGGACAGGGGGCAACACCGGGGAGCTGTTTTTT. This rearrangement joins TRBV5-1 to TRBJ2-2; 11 bases match TRBD1. V shed 1 base, J shed 2 bases, and the junction held 1 base outside the gene matches. Germline CDR1 SGHRS, CDR2 YFSETQ. The length of the CDR3 is 16 residues. Supplemented by reference TRBV5-1 and TRBJ2-2, the full variable domain reads KAGVTQTPRYLIKTRGQQVTLSCSPISGHRSVSWYQQTPGQGLQFLFEYFSETQRNKGNFPGRFSGRQFSNSRSEMNVSTLELGDSALYLCASSLRTGGNTGELFFGEGSRLTVL.

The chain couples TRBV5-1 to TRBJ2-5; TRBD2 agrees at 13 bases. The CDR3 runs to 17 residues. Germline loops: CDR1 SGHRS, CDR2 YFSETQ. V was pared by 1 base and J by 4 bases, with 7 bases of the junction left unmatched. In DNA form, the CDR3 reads TGCGCCAGCAGCTTGCCGACTAGCGGGGGGCAGGGAGAGACCCAGTACTTC. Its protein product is CASSLPTSGGQGETQYF.

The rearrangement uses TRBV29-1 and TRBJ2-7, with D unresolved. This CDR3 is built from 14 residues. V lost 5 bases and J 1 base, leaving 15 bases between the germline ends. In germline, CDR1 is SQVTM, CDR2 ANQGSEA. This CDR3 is CSVRTRFGSYEQYF. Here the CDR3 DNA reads TGCAGCGTTAGGACCAGATTTGGGTCCTACGAGCAGTACTTC.

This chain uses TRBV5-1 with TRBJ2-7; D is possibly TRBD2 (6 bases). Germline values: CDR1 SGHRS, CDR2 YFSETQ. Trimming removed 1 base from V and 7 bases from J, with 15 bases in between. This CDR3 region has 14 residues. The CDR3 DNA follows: TGCGCCAGCAGCTTGAGTACACTAGCTGCTGAGCAGTACTTC. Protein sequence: CASSLSTLAAEQYF.

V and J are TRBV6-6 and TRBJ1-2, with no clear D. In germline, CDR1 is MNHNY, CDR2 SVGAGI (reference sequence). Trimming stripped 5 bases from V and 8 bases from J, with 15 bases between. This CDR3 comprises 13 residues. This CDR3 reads CASSPGRSHGYTF. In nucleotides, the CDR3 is TGTGCCAGCAGTCCGGGTCGATCCCACGGCTACACCTTC.

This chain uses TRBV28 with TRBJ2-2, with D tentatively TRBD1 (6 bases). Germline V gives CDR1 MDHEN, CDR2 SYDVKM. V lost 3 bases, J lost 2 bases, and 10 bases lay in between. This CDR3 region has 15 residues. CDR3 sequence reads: CASSLPGANTGELFF. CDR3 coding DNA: TGTGCCAGCAGTTTGCCAGGGGCTAACACCGGGGAGCTGTTTTTT. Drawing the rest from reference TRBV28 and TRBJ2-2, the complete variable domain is DVKVTQSSRYLVKRTGEKVFLECVQDMDHENMFWYRQDPGLGLRLIYFSYDVKMKEKGDIPEGYSVSREKKERFSLILESASTNQTSMYLCASSLPGANTGELFFGEGSRLTVL.

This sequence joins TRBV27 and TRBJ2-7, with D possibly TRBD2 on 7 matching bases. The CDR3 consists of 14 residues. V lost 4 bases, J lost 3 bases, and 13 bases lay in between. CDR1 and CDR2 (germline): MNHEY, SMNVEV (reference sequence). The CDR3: CASSSRGGGYEQYF. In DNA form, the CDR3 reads TGTGCCAGCAGTTCCCGGGGAGGGGGCTACGAGCAGTACTTC.

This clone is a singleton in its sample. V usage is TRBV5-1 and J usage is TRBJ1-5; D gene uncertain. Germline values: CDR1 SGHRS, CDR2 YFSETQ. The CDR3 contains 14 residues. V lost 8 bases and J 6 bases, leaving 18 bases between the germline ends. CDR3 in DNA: TGCGCCAGTCGTCGGTTGAGGGCGAGTCAGCCCCAGCATTTT. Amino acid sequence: CASRRLRASQPQHF.

CDR3 sequence (DNA): TGTGCCAGCAGCCCGGGGGGGGGTGGAGAGACCCAGTACTTC. It specifies CASSPGGGGETQYF. This sequence joins TRBV9 and TRBJ2-5; 8 bases are shared with TRBD2. Germline V gives CDR1 SGDLS, CDR2 YYNGEE. The junction had 6 bases not matched to a gene; V was cut back by 4 bases and J by 4 bases. The CDR3 contains 14 residues.

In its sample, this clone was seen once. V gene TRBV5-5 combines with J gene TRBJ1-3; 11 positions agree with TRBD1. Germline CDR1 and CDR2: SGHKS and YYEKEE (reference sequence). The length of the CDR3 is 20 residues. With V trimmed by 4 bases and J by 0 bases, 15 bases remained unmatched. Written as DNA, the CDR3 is TGTGCCAGCAGCCGAATTGCCGGGACAGGGGGTATATCCTCTGGAAACACCATATATTTT. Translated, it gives CASSRIAGTGGISSGNTIYF.

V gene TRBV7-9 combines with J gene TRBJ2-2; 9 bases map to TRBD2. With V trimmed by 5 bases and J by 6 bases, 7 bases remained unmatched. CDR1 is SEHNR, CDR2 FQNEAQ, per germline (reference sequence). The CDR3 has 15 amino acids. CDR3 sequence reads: CASSPGLAHAGELFF. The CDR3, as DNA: TGTGCCAGCAGCCCGGGACTAGCCCACGCCGGGGAGCTGTTTTTT.

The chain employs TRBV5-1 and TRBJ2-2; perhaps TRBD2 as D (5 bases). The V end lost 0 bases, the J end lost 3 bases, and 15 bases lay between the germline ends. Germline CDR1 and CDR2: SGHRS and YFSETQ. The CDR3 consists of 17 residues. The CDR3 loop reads CASSLAKGVRYTGELFF. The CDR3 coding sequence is TGCGCCAGCAGCTTGGCCAAGGGAGTTCGGTACACCGGGGAGCTGTTTTTT.

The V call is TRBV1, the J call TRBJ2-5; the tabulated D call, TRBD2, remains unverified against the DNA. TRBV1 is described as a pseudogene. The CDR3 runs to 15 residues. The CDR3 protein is CTSRPGTSGQETQYF. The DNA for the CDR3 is TGCACCAGCAGACCCGGGACTAGCGGCCAAGAGACCCAGTACTTC.

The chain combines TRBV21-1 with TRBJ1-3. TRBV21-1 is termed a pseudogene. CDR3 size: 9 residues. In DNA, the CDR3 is TGTGCCAGCCAAACCCCCATATATTTT. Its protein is CASQTPIYF.

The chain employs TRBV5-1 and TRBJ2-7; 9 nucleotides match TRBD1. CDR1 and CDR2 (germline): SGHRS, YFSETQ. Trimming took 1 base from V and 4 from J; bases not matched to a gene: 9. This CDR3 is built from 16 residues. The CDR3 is CASSLQTGTGLYEQYF. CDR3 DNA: TGCGCCAGCAGCTTGCAGACCGGGACAGGGCTTTACGAGCAGTACTTC.

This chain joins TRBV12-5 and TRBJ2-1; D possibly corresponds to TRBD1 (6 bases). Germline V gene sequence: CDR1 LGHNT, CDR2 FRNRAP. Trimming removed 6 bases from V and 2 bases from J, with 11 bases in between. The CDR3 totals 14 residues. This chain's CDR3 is CASGLGQPYNEQFF. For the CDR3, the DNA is TGTGCTAGTGGCCTTGGACAGCCCTACAATGAGCAGTTCTTC. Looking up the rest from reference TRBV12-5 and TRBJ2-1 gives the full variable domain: DARVTQTPRHKVTEMGQEVTMRCQPILGHNTVFWYRQTMMQGLELLAYFRNRAPLDDSGMPKDRFSAEMPDATLATLKIQPSEPRDSAVYFCASGLGQPYNEQFFGPGTRLTVL.

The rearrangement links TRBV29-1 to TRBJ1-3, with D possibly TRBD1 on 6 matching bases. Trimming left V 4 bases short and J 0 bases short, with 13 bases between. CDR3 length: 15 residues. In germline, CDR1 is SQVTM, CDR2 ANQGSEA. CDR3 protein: CSVGQAQSSGNTIYF. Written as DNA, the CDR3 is TGCAGCGTTGGACAGGCCCAGAGCTCTGGAAACACCATATATTTT.

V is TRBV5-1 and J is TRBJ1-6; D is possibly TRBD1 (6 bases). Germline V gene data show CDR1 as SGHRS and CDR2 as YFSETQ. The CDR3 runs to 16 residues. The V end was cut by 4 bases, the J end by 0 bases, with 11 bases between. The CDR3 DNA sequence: TGCGCCAGCAGCCCGGGACAAAGCTCCTATAATTCACCCCTCCACTTT. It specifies CASSPGQSSYNSPLHF.

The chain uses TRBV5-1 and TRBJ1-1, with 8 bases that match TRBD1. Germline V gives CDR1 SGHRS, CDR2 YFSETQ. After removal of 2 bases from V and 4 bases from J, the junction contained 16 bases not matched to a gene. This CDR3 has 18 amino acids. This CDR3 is CASSFATGAWGRGTEAFF. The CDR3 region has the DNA TGCGCCAGCAGCTTCGCGACAGGGGCCTGGGGACGGGGCACTGAAGCTTTCTTT.

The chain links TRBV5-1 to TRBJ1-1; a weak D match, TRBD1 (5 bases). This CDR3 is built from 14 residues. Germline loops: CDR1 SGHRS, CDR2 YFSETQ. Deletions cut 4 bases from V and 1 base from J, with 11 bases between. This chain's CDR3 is CASSVRDSNTEAFF. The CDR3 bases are TGCGCCAGCAGCGTACGGGACTCGAACACTGAAGCTTTCTTT.

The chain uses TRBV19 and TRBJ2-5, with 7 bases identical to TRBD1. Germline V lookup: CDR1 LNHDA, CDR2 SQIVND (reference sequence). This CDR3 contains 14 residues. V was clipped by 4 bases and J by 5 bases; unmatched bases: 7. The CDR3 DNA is TGTGCCAGTAGTACGACAGGGTTGGGGGAGACCCAGTACTTC. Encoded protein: CASSTTGLGETQYF.

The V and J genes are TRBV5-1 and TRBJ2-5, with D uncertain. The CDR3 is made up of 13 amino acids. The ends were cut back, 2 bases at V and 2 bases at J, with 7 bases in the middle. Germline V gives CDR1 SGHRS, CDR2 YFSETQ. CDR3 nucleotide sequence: TGCGCCAGCAGCTTCCGGGCGCAAGAGACCCAGTACTTC. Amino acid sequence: CASSFRAQETQYF.

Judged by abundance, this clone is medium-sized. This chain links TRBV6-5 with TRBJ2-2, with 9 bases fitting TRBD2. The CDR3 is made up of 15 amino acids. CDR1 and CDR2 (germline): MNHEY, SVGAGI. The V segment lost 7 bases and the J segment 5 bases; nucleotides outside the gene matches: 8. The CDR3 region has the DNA TGTGCCAGCATTGGCGGGGGGGCGGGAACCGGGGAGCTGTTTTTT. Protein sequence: CASIGGGAGTGELFF.

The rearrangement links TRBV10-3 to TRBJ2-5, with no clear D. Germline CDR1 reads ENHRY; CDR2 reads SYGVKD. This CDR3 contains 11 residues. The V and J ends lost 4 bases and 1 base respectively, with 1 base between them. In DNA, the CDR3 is TGTGCCATCAGTGCCCAAGAGACCCAGTACTTC. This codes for CAISAQETQYF.

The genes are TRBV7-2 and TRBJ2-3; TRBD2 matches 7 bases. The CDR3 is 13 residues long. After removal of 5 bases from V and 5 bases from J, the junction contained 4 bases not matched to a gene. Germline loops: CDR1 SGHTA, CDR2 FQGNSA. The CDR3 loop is CASSRSSGDTQYF. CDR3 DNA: TGTGCCAGCAGCCGCTCTAGCGGAGATACGCAGTATTTT.

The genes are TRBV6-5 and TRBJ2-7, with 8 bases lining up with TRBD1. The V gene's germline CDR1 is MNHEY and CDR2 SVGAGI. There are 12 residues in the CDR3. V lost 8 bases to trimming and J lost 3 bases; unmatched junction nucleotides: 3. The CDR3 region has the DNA TGTGCCAGCTGGACAGGGAACTACGAGCAGTACTTC. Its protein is CASWTGNYEQYF.

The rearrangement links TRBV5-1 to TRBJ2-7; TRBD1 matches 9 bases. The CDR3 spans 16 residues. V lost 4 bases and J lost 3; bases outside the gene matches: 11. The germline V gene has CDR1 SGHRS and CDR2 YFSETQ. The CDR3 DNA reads TGCGCCAGCAGCGCGACCGCCGGGACAGGGAACTACGAGCAGTACTTC. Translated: CASSATAGTGNYEQYF. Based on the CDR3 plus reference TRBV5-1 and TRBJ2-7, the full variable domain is KAGVTQTPRYLIKTRGQQVTLSCSPISGHRSVSWYQQTPGQGLQFLFEYFSETQRNKGNFPGRFSGRQFSNSRSEMNVSTLELGDSALYLCASSATAGTGNYEQYFGPGTRLTVT.

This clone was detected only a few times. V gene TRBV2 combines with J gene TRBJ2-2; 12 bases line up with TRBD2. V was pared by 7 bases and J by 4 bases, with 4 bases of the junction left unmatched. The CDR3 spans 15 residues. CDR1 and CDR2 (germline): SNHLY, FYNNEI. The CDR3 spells CASTGLAGRTGELFF. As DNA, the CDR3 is TGTGCCAGCACTGGACTAGCGGGGCGCACCGGGGAGCTGTTTTTT.

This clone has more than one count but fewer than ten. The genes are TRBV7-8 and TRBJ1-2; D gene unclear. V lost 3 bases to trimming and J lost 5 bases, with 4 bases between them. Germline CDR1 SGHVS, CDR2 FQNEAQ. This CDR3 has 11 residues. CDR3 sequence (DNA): TGTGCCAGCAGCTTCGCTTATGGCTACACCTTC. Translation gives CASSFAYGYTF.

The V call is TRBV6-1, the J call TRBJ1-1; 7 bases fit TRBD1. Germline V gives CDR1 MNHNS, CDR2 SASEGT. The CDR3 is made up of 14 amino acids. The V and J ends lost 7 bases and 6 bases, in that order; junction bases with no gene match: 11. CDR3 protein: CASNEDRVLAEAFF. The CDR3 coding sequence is TGTGCCAGCAACGAAGACAGGGTGTTGGCTGAAGCTTTCTTT.

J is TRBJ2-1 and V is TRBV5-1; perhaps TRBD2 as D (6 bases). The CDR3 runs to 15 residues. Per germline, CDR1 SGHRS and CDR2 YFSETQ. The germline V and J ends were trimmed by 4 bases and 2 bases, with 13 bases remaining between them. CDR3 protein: CASSGSGPTYNEQFF. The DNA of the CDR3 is TGCGCCAGCAGCGGAAGCGGGCCTACCTACAATGAGCAGTTCTTC.

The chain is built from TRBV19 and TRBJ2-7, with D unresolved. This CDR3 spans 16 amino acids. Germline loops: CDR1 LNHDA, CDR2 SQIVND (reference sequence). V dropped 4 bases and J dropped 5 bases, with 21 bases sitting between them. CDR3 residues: CASSTIDARKAHEQYF. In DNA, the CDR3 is TGTGCCAGTAGTACCATCGACGCGCGGAAGGCCCACGAGCAGTACTTC.